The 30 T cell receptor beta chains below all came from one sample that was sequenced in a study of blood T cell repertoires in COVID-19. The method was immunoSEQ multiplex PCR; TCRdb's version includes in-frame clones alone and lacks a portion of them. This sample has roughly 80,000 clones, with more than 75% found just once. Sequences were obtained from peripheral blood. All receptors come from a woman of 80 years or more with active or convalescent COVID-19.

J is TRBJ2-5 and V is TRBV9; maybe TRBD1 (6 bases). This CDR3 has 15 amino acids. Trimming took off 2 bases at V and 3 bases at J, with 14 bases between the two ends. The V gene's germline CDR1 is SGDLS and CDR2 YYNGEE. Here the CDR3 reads CASSVLGGGEETQYF. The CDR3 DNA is TGTGCCAGCAGCGTCCTAGGGGGTGGGGAAGAGACCCAGTACTTC.

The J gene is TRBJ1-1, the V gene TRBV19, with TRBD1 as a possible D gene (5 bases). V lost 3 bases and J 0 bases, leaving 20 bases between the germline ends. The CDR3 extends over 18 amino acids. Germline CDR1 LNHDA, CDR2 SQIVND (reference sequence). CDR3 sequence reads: CASSITLSRRGVNTEAFF. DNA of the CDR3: TGTGCCAGTAGTATTACATTATCGCGGCGGGGGGTGAACACTGAAGCTTTCTTT.

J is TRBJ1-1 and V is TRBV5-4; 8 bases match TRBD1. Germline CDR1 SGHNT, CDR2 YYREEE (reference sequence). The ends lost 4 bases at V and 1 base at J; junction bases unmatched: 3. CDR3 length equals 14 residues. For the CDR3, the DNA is TGTGCCAGCAGCACAGGGGGAGGGAACACTGAAGCTTTCTTT. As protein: CASSTGGGNTEAFF.

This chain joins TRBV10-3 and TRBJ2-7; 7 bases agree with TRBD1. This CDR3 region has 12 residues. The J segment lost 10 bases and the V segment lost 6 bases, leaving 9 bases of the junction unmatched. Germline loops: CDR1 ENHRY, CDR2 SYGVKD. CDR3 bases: TGTGCCATCAGGGAGGTGACAGGGCTACAGTACTTC. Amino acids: CAIREVTGLQYF.

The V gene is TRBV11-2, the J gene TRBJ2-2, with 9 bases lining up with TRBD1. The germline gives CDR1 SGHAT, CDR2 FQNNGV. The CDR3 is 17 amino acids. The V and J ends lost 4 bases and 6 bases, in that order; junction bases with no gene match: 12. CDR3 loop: CASSSLRDRDTAGELFF. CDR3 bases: TGTGCCAGCAGCTCTCTTAGGGACAGGGACACCGCCGGGGAGCTGTTTTTT.

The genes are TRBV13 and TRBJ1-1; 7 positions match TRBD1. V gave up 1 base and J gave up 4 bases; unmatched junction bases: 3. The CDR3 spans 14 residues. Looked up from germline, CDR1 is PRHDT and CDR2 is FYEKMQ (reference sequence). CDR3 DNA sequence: TGTGCCAGCAGCTTAGATAGGGACAGCACTGAAGCTTTCTTT. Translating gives CASSLDRDSTEAFF.

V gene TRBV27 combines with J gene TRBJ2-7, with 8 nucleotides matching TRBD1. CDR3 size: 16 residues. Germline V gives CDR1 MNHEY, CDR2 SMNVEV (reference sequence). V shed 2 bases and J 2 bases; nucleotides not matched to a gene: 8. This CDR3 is CASSLRSGGATYEQYF. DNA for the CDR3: TGTGCCAGCAGTTTACGGTCAGGGGGCGCCACCTACGAGCAGTACTTC.

The CDR3 region has the DNA TGCGCCAGCAGCCAAGATGAGGGGAGGCACACTGAAGCTTTCTTT. Translating it yields CASSQDEGRHTEAFF. This chain uses TRBV4-3 with TRBJ1-1, with D tentatively TRBD1 (5 bases). Germline CDR1 is LGHNA and CDR2 is YSLEER. V was shortened by 0 bases and J by 3 bases, with 11 bases between the two germline ends. CDR3 length: 15 amino acids.

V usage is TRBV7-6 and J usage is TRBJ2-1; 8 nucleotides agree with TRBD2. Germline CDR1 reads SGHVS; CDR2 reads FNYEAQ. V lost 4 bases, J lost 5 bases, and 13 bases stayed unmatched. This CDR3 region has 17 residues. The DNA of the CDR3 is TGTGCCAGCAGCTCTGCGGGGGGTCTAGGGGCGAACAATGAGCAGTTCTTC. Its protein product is CASSSAGGLGANNEQFF.

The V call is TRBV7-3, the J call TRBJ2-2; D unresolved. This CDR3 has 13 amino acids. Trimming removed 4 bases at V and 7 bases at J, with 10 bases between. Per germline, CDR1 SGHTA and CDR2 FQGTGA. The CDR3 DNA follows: TGTGCCAGCAGCTCCCAATCCGGCGGGGAGCTGTTTTTT. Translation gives CASSSQSGGELFF.

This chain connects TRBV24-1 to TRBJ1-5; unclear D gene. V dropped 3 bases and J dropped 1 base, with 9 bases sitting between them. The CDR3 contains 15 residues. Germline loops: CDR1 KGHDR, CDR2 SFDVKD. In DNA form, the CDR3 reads TGTGCCACCAGTGATCCGGGGTTGAGCAATCAGCCCCAGCATTTT. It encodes CATSDPGLSNQPQHF.

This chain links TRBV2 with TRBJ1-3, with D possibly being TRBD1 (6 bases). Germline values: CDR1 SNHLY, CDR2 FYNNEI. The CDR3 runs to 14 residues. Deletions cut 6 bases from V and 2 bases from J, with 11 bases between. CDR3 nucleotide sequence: TGTGCCAGCAGGGGGGACACCGCTGGAAACACCATATATTTT. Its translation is CASRGDTAGNTIYF.

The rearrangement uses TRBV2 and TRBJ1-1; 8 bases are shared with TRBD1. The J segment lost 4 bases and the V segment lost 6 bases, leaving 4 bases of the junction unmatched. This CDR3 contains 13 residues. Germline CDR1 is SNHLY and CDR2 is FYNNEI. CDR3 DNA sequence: TGTGCCAGCAGCCCGCAGGGGGCCACTGAAGCTTTCTTT. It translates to CASSPQGATEAFF. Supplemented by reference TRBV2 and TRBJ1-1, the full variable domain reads EPEVTQTPSHQVTQMGQEVILRCVPISNHLYFYWYRQILGQKVEFLVSFYNNEISEKSEIFDDQFSVERPDGSNFTLKIRSTKLEDSAMYFCASSPQGATEAFFGQGTRLTVV.

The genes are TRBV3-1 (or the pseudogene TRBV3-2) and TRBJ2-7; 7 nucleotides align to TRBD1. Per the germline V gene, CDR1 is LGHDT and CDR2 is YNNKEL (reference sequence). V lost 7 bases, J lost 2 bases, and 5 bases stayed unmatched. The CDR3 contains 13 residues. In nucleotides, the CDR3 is TGTGCCAGCAACCGACAGGGACCCTACGAGCAGTACTTC. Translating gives CASNRQGPYEQYF.

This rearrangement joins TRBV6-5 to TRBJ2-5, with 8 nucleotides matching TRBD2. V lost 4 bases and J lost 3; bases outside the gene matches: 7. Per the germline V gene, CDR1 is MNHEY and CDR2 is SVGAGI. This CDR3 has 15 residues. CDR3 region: CASSLLSGGEETQYF. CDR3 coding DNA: TGTGCCAGCAGTTTGTTAAGCGGGGGCGAAGAGACCCAGTACTTC.

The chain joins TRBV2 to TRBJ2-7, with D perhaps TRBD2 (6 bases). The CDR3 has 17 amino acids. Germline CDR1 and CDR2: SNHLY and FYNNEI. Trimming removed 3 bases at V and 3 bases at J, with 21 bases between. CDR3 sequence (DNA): TGTGCCAGCAGTGAGAGTCTTGGGGTCAGACTAGACTACGAGCAGTACTTC. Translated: CASSESLGVRLDYEQYF. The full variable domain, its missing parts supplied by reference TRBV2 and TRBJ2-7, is EPEVTQTPSHQVTQMGQEVILRCVPISNHLYFYWYRQILGQKVEFLVSFYNNEISEKSEIFDDQFSVERPDGSNFTLKIRSTKLEDSAMYFCASSESLGVRLDYEQYFGPGTRLTVT.

Here the CDR3 reads CASSQSGDEQYF. DNA of the CDR3: TGTGCCAGCAGCCAATCGGGAGACGAGCAGTACTTC. V is TRBV5-4 and J is TRBJ2-7, with D tentatively TRBD2 (6 bases). The V gene's germline CDR1 is SGHNT and CDR2 YYREEE (reference sequence). The V end was cut by 4 bases, the J end by 5 bases, with 10 bases between. The CDR3 has 12 residues.

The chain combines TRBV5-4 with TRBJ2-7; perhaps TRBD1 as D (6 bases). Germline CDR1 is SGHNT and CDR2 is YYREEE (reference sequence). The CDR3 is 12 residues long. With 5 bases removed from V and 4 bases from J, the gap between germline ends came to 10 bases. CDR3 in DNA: TGTGCCAGCAGTAAGGACAGATACGAGCAGTACTTC. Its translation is CASSKDRYEQYF.

CDR3 DNA sequence: TGTGCCAGCAGCCAAGAGGCCGTAGGGGCCAGATCCTACGAGCAGTACTTC. Translated: CASSQEAVGARSYEQYF. V is TRBV4-2 and J is TRBJ2-7; TRBD1 might be the D (5 bases). CDR3 length equals 17 residues. CDR1 is LGHNA, CDR2 YNFKEQ, per germline. Trimming left V 0 bases short and J 1 base short, with 16 bases between.

The CDR3 region is CASSPTGHGYTF. The DNA of the CDR3 is TGTGCCAGCAGCCCGACAGGGCATGGCTACACCTTC. The chain employs TRBV5-5 and TRBJ1-2; 7 bases align to TRBD1. CDR3 length: 12 residues. The ends lost 4 bases at V and 6 bases at J; junction bases unmatched: 3. CDR1 SGHKS and CDR2 YYEKEE come from the germline V gene (reference sequence).

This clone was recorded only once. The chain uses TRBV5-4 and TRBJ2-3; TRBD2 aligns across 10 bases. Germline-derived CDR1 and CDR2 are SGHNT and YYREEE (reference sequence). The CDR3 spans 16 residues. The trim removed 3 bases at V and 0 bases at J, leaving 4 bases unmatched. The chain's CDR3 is CASSSLAGASTDTQYF. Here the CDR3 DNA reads TGTGCCAGCAGCTCCCTAGCGGGGGCTAGCACAGATACGCAGTATTTT.

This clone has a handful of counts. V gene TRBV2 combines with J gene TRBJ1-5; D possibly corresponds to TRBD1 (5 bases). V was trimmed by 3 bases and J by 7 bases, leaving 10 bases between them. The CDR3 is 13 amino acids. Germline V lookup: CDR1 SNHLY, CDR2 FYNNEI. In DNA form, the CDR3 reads TGTGCCAGCAGTGACCAGGGCCGGCAGCCCCAGCATTTT. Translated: CASSDQGRQPQHF.

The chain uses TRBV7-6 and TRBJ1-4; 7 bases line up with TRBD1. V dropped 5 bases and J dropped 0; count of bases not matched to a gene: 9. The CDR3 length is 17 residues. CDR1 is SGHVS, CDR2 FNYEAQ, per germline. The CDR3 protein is CASSPTRGRATNEKLFF. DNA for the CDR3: TGTGCCAGCAGCCCAACGAGGGGGCGAGCAACTAATGAAAAACTGTTTTTT.

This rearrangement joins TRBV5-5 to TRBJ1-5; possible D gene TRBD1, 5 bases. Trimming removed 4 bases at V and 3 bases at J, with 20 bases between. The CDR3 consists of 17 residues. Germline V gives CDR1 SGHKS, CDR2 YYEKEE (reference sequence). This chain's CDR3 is CASSRRQTGLNNQPQHF. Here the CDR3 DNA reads TGTGCCAGCAGCCGAAGACAGACGGGACTTAACAATCAGCCCCAGCATTTT.

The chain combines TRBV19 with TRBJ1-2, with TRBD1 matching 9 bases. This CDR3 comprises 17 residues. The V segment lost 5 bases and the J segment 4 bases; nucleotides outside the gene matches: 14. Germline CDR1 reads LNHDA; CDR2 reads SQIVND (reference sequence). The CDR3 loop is CASSALLQGAGSYGYTF. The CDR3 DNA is TGTGCCAGTAGTGCCTTATTACAGGGGGCAGGGTCCTATGGCTACACCTTC.

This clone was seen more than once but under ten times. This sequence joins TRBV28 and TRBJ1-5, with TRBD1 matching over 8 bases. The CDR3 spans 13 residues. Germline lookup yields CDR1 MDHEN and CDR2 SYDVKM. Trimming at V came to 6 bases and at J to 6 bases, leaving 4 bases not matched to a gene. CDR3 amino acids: CASSRGQVQPQHF. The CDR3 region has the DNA TGTGCCAGCAGCAGGGGGCAGGTTCAGCCCCAGCATTTT.

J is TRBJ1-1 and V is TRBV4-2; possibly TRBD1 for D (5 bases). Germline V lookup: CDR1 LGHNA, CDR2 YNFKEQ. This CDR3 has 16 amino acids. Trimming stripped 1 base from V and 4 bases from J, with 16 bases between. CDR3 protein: CASSQVSGRRGTEAFF. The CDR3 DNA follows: TGTGCCAGCAGCCAAGTTAGCGGCAGGAGGGGCACTGAAGCTTTCTTT.

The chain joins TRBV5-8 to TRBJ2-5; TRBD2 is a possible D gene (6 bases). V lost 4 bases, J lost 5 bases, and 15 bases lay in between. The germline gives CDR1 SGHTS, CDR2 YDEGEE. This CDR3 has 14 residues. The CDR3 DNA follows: TGTGCCAGCAGCGGGGGGTTGAGGCAGGAGACCCAGTACTTC. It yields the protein CASSGGLRQETQYF.

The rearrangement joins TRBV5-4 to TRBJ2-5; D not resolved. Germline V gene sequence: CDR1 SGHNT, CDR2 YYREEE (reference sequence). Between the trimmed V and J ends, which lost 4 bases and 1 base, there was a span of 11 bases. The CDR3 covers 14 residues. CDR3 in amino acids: CASSTGALQETQYF. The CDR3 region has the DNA TGTGCCAGCAGCACCGGAGCTCTCCAAGAGACCCAGTACTTC.

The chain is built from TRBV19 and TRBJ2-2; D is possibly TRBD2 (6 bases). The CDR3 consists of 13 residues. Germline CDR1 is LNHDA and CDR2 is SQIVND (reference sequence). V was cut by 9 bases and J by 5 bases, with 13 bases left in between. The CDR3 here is CASARDFTGELFF. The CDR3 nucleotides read TGTGCCAGCGCGAGGGACTTTACCGGGGAGCTGTTTTTT.